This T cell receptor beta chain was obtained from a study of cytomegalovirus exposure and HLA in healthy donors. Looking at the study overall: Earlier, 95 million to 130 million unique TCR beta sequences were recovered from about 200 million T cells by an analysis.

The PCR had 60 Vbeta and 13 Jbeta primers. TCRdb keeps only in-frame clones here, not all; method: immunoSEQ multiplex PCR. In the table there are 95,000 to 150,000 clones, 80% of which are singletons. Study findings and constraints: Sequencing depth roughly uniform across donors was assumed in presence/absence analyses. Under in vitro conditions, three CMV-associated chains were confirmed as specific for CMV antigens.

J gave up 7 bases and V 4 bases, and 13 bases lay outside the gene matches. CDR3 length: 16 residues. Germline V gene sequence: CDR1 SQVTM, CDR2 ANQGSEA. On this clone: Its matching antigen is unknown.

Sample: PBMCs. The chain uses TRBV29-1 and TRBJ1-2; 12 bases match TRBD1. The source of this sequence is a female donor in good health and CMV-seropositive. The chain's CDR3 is CSVVGPPGQGAGGYTF. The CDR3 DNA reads TGCAGCGTTGTAGGGCCGCCGGGACAGGGGGCCGGTGGCTACACCTTC. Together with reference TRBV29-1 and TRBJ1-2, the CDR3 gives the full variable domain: SAVISQKPSRDICQRGTSLTIQCQVDSQVTMMFWYRQQPGQSLTLIATANQGSEATYESGFVIDKFPISRPNLTFSTLTVSNMSPEDSSIYLCSVVGPPGQGAGGYTFGSGTRLTVV.